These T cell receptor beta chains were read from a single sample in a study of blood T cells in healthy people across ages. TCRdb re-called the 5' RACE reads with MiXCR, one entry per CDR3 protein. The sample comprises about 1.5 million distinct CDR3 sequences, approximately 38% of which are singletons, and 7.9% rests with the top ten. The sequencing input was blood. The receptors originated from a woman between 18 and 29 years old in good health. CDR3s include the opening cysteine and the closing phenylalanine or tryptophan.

CDR3: CASSPRTSLDTQYF
V: TRBV18

CDR3: CASSQDLRGLYGYTF
V: TRBV4-2

CDR3: CRLTGYTEAFF
V: TRBV20-1

CDR3: CASSSPRNEKLFF
V: TRBV5-1

CDR3: CSSIGDSYEQYF
V: TRBV29-1

CDR3: CASTITTPTAGTQYF
V: TRBV6-5

CDR3: CTSRSSYEQYF
V: TRBV10-2

CDR3: CSAIPPKIAYEQYF
V: TRBV20-1

CDR3: CASRIGQGRPGEDNSPLHF
V: TRBV7-8

CDR3: CASSVERGDYTF
V: TRBV9

CDR3: CASSAGDHSNQPQHF
V: TRBV7-9